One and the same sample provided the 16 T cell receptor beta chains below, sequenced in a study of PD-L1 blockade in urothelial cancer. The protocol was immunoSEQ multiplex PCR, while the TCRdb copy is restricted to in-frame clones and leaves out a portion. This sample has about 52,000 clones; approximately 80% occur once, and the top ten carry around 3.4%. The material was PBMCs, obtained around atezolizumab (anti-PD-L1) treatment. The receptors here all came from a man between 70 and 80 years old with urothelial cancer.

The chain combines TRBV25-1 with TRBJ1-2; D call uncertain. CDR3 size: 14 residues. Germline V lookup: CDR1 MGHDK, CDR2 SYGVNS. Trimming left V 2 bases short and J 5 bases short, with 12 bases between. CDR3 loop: CASSESSTGYGYTF. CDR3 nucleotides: TGTGCCAGCAGTGAAAGCAGTACGGGGTATGGCTACACCTTC.

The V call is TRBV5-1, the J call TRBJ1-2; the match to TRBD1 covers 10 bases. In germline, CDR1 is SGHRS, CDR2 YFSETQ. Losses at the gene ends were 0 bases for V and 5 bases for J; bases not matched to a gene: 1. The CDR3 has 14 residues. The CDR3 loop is CASSLGDRGYGYTF. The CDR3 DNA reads TGCGCCAGCAGCTTGGGGGACAGGGGATATGGCTACACCTTC.

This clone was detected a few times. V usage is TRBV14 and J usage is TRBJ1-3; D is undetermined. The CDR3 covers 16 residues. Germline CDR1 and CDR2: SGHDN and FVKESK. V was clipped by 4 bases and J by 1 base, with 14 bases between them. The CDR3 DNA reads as TGTGCCAGCAGCCCTTCAAGGAGGGCTTCTGGAAACACCATATATTTT. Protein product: CASSPSRRASGNTIYF.

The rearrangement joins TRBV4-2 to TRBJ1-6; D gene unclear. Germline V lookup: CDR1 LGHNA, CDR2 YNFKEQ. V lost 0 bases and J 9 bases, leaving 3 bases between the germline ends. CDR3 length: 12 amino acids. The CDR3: CASSQDLSPLHF. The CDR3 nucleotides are TGTGCCAGCAGCCAAGATCTTTCACCCCTCCACTTT.

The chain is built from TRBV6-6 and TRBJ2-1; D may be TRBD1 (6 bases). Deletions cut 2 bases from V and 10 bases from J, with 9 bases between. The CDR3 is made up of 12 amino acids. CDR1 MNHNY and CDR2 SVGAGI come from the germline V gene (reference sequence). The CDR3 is CASSYPDREQFF. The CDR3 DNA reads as TGTGCCAGCAGTTACCCCGACAGGGAGCAGTTCTTC.

This CDR3 is CASSQDWFSPGSTDTQYF. The CDR3 DNA follows: TGTGCCAGCAGCCAAGATTGGTTCAGTCCGGGTAGCACAGATACGCAGTATTTT. V is TRBV14 and J is TRBJ2-3; D uncertain. Germline assignment: CDR1 SGHDN and CDR2 FVKESK. V lost 0 bases, J lost 0 bases, and 16 bases lay in between. The CDR3 has 18 amino acids.

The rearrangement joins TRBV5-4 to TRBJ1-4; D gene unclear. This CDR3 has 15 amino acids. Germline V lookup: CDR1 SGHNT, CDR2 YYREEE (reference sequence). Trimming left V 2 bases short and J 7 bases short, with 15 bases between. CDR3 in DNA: TGTGCCAGCAGCTTTCGTGGGAGTGATAGTGAAAAACTGTTTTTT. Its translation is CASSFRGSDSEKLFF.

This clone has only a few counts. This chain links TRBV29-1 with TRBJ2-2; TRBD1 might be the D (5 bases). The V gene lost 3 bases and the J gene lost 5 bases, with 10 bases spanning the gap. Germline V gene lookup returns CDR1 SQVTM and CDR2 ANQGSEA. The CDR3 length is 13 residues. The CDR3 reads CSVDWQGTGELFF. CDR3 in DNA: TGCAGCGTTGACTGGCAGGGAACCGGGGAGCTGTTTTTT.

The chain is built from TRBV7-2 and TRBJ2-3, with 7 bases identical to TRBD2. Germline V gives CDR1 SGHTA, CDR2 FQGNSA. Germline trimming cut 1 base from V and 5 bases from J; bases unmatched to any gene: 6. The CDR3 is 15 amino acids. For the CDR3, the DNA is TGTGCCAGCAGCTTAGGGAATGCGGGAGTAGATACGCAGTATTTT. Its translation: CASSLGNAGVDTQYF.

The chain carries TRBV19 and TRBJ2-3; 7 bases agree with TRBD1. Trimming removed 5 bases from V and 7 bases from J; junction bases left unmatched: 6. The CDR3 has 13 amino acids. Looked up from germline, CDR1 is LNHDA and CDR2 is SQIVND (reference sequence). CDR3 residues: CASSATGANTQYF. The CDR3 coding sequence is TGTGCCAGTAGTGCCACAGGGGCTAATACGCAGTATTTT.

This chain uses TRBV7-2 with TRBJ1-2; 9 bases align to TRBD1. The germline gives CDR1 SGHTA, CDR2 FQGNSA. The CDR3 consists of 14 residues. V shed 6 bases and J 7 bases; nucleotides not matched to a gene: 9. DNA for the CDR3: TGTGCCAGCAGACTTAGTACAGGGGGCGGTGGCTACACCTTC. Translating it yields CASRLSTGGGGYTF. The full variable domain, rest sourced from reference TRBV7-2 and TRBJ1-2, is GAGVSQSPSNKVTEKGKDVELRCDPISGHTALYWYRQSLGQGLEFLIYFQGNSAPDKSGLPSDRFSAERTGGSVSTLTIQRTQQEDSAVYLCASRLSTGGGGYTFGSGTRLTVV.

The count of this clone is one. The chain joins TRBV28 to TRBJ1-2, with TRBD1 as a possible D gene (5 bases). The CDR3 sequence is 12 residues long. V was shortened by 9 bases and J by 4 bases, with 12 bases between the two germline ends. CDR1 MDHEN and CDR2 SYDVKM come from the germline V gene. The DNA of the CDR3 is TGTGCCAGTATAAGGGGTTCCTATGGCTACACCTTC. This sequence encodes CASIRGSYGYTF.

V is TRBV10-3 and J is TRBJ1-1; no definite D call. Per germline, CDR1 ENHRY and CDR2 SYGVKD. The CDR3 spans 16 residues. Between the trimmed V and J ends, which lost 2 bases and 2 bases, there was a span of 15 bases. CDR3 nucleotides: TGTGCCATCAGTGAGACAAGTAGGAGGCCCAACACTGAAGCTTTCTTT. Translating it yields CAISETSRRPNTEAFF.

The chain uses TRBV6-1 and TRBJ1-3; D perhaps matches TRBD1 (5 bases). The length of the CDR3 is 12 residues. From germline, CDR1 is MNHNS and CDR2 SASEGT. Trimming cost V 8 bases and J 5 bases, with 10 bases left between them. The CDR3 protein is CASGAPRNTIYF. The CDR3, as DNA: TGTGCCAGCGGGGCACCCCGAAACACCATATATTTT.

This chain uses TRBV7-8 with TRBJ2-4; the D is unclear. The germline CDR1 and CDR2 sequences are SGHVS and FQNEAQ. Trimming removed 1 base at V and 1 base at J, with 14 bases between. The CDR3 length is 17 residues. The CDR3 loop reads CASSLVRQPGAKNIQYF. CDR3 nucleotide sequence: TGTGCCAGCAGCTTAGTGAGGCAACCCGGGGCCAAAAACATTCAGTACTTC.

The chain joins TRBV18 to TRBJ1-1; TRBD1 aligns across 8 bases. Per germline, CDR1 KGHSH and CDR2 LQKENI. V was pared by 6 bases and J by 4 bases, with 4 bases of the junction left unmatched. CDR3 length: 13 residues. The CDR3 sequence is CASSSDRATEAFF. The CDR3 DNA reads TGTGCCAGCTCCTCGGACAGGGCCACTGAAGCTTTCTTT. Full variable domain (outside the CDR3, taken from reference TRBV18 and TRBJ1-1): NAGVMQNPRHLVRRRGQEARLRCSPMKGHSHVYWYRQLPEEGLKFMVYLQKENIIDESGMPKERFSAEFPKEGPSILRIQQVVRGDSAAYFCASSSDRATEAFFGQGTRLTVV.